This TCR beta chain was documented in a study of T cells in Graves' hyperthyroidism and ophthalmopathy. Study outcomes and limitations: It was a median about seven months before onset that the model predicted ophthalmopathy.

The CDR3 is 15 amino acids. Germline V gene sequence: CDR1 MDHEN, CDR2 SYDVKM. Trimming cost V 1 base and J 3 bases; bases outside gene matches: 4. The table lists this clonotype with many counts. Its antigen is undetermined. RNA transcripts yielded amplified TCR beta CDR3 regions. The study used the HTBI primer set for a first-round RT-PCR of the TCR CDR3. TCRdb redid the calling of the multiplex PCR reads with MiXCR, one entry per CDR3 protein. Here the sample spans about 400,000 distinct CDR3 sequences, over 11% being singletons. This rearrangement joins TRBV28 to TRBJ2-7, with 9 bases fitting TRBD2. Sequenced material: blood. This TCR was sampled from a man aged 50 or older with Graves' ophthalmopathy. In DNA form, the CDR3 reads TGTGCCAGCAGTTTATTAGCGGGAGTTTACTACGAGCAGTACTTC. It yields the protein CASSLLAGVYYEQYF. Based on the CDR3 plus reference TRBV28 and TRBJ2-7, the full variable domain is DVKVTQSSRYLVKRTGEKVFLECVQDMDHENMFWYRQDPGLGLRLIYFSYDVKMKEKGDIPEGYSVSREKKERFSLILESASTNQTSMYLCASSLLAGVYYEQYFGPGTRLTVT.